This T cell receptor (beta chain) was profiled in a study of blood T cell repertoires in COVID-19. In the original processing: How many nucleated cells were present was estimated from reference gene primer amplification. Repertoires were generated with immunoSEQ multiplex PCR, while TCRdb's copy carries only in-frame clones and drops some. V, J and clone size derive from that table, while D and trimming were established from the DNA sequence. The table shows about 200,000 clones, with roughly 92% occurring only once. The table lists this clone with a count of one. This CDR3 has 13 amino acids. The ends lost 6 bases at V and 10 bases at J; junction bases unmatched: 9. Germline values: CDR1 MNHEY, CDR2 SVGAGI.

The specimen sequenced was peripheral blood. The V call is TRBV6-5, the J call TRBJ2-1, with 7 bases lining up with TRBD2. The sequence was obtained from a man aged 55-75 years with COVID-19, enrolled during active disease. In DNA form, the CDR3 reads TGTGCCAGCAGCTCCCCGACGGGGGGAGAGCAGTTCTTC. This translates into CASSSPTGGEQFF.